This T cell receptor beta chain was observed in a study of T-cell memory formation after mild COVID-19. From the 5' RACE reads, TCRdb called clonotypes with MiXCR, one entry per CDR3 protein. The sample includes hundreds of thousands of distinct CDR3 sequences, approximately 21% of them seen just once. Germline CDR1 and CDR2: LGHNA and YNFKEQ. The V gene end was trimmed by 1 base and the J gene end by 5 bases; junction bases not matched to a gene: 4. The CDR3 is made up of 15 amino acids. The receptor's source is an adult woman who had mild COVID-19 (a few samples of this study predate the infection). Cell type and time point are not known. This rearrangement joins TRBV4-2 to TRBJ2-1, with 8 bases identical to TRBD2. The sample comprised PBMCs or a T cell subset sorted from them (not recorded which). DNA for the CDR3: TGTGCCAGCAGCCAAGGGACTAGCCCTGACAATGAGCAGTTCTTC. The encoded protein is CASSQGTSPDNEQFF.